Shown below are 19 T cell receptor beta chains from a single sample sequenced in a study of T cells in tuberculosis. TCRdb's table, derived via immunoSEQ multiplex PCR, lists solely in-frame clones and lacks some. This sample has under 50,000 clones, with 95% found just once. Sequencing was done on a sample of PBMCs. The receptors shown here come from a donor aged 10-30 years with latent tuberculosis or without tuberculosis infection.

The chain employs TRBV6-5 and TRBJ1-2, with 7 positions matching TRBD1. Germline values: CDR1 MNHEY, CDR2 SVGAGI. The length of the CDR3 is 14 residues. Trimming at V came to 6 bases and at J to 8 bases, leaving 12 bases not matched to a gene. This chain's CDR3 is CASSPTTGAGGYTF. CDR3 bases: TGTGCCAGCAGCCCTACCACAGGGGCTGGCGGCTACACCTTC.

The V gene is TRBV7-9, the J gene TRBJ2-7; D not resolved. Germline CDR1 and CDR2: SEHNR and FQNEAQ (reference sequence). V was pared by 4 bases and J by 4 bases, with 8 bases between. This CDR3 region has 12 residues. The DNA for the CDR3 is TGTGCCAGCAGCTCCCCCGGGTACGAGCAGTACTTC. Amino acid sequence: CASSSPGYEQYF.

The chain couples TRBV7-9 to TRBJ2-7; D call uncertain. Germline CDR1 reads SEHNR; CDR2 reads FQNEAQ (reference sequence). The CDR3 is made up of 11 amino acids. V was cut by 4 bases and J by 9 bases, with 10 bases left in between. CDR3 bases: TGTGCCAGCAGCTGTCCAAGCGTGCAGTACTTC. It specifies CASSCPSVQYF.

This chain links TRBV28 with TRBJ1-1, with D unclear. With 6 bases removed from V and 7 bases from J, the gap between germline ends came to 18 bases. The CDR3 contains 14 residues. The germline V gene encodes CDR1 MDHEN and CDR2 SYDVKM. CDR3 region: CASSNLDVTVEAFF. Written as DNA, the CDR3 is TGTGCCAGCAGCAACCTTGACGTAACAGTTGAAGCTTTCTTT.

The J gene is TRBJ1-5, the V gene TRBV9, with TRBD1 identical over 8 bases. V dropped 2 bases and J dropped 6; count of bases not matched to a gene: 10. The V gene's germline CDR1 is SGDLS and CDR2 YYNGEE. The CDR3 loop spans 16 amino acids. The DNA of the CDR3 is TGTGCCAGCAGCGTCGGGGGGCAGGGGGCTGGTCAGCCCCAGCATTTT. It is translated as CASSVGGQGAGQPQHF.

This chain links TRBV7-2 with TRBJ2-1; 11 nucleotides align to TRBD2. The CDR3 loop spans 17 amino acids. V shed 3 bases and J 9 bases; nucleotides not matched to a gene: 13. Germline CDR1 reads SGHTA; CDR2 reads FQGNSA. The CDR3 DNA follows: TGTGCCAGCAGCTTCCGAGTTAGCGGGGGGGCCGACGGTGAGCAGTTCTTC. Translated: CASSFRVSGGADGEQFF.

The rearrangement joins TRBV6-1 to TRBJ1-1; 9 nucleotides align to TRBD1. This CDR3 is 13 amino acids long. The germline gives CDR1 MNHNS, CDR2 SASEGT. The V gene end was trimmed by 3 bases and the J gene end by 10 bases; junction bases not matched to a gene: 6. CDR3 loop: CASSDRTGVGAFF. CDR3 bases: TGTGCCAGCAGTGATCGGACAGGGGTTGGAGCTTTCTTT.

This clone was seen once. The CDR3 DNA reads as TGTGCCAGCAGTGGACAGGCATATGGCTACACCTTC. This sequence encodes CASSGQAYGYTF. This chain uses TRBV2 with TRBJ1-2; a weak D match, TRBD1 (6 bases). Trimming left V 4 bases short and J 5 bases short, with 8 bases between. This CDR3 spans 12 amino acids. Per the germline V gene, CDR1 is SNHLY and CDR2 is FYNNEI.

This clone was detected a few times. The rearrangement uses TRBV2 and TRBJ2-7, with 10 bases fitting TRBD1. V trimming: 7 bases; J trimming: 3 bases; junction bases outside the gene matches: 9. Germline CDR1 SNHLY, CDR2 FYNNEI. The CDR3 consists of 15 residues. DNA for the CDR3: TGTGCCAGCAAGTACGGGACAGGGGTCAACTACGAGCAGTACTTC. Protein sequence: CASKYGTGVNYEQYF.

This clone was counted once. The chain has TRBV5-1 and TRBJ1-2; TRBD1 matches at 7 bases. Germline V gives CDR1 SGHRS, CDR2 YFSETQ. V shed 0 bases, J shed 4 bases, and the junction held 21 bases outside the gene matches. This CDR3 has 20 amino acids. The CDR3 nucleotides are TGCGCCAGCAGCTTGGCCTACCGCTCGACTAAAGCCGGGACAGTCTATGGCTACACCTTC. It yields the protein CASSLAYRSTKAGTVYGYTF.

This clone was detected only once. This sequence joins TRBV9 and TRBJ2-1; 11 bases are shared with TRBD2. The CDR3 spans 15 residues. Germline CDR1 is SGDLS and CDR2 is YYNGEE. With V trimmed by 4 bases and J by 4 bases, 4 bases remained unmatched. CDR3 nucleotides: TGTGCCAGCAGCTCCCTAGCGGGGGGTTACAATGAGCAGTTCTTC. The encoded protein is CASSSLAGGYNEQFF.

This clone occurred once. The rearrangement joins TRBV4-1 to TRBJ1-1; D gene uncertain. Per the germline V gene, CDR1 is MGHRA and CDR2 is YSYEKL. The CDR3 is 14 residues long. Between the trimmed V and J ends, which lost 4 bases and 3 bases, there was a span of 12 bases. CDR3 DNA: TGCGCCAGCAGCCCCAGCGACGGAGACACTGAAGCTTTCTTT. Translation: CASSPSDGDTEAFF.

V gene TRBV18 combines with J gene TRBJ1-1; TRBD1 matches at 9 bases. The germline gives CDR1 KGHSH, CDR2 LQKENI. CDR3 length: 15 residues. V lost 8 bases and J lost 7; bases outside the gene matches: 14. Written as DNA, the CDR3 is TGTGCCAGCCATGAGCTACCTGGACAGGGGAATGAAGCTTTCTTT. Its protein is CASHELPGQGNEAFF.

The V call is TRBV7-3, the J call TRBJ2-2, with 7 nucleotides matching TRBD2. This CDR3 comprises 15 residues. V shed 1 base, J shed 6 bases, and the junction held 5 bases outside the gene matches. The germline V gene encodes CDR1 SGHTA and CDR2 FQGTGA. The CDR3 region has the DNA TGTGCCAGCAGCTTAATGCTAGCGGCTTCCGGGGAGCTGTTTTTT. Encoded protein: CASSLMLAASGELFF.

This sequence joins TRBV7-3 and TRBJ2-7; D is perhaps TRBD2 (5 bases). Germline CDR1 is SGHTA and CDR2 is FQGTGA. The CDR3 length is 13 residues. Trimming took 4 bases from V and 2 from J, leaving 9 bases between them. The CDR3 region is CASSYDGTYEQYF. The CDR3 DNA is TGTGCCAGCAGCTACGACGGGACCTACGAGCAGTACTTC.

The V and J genes are TRBV30 and TRBJ1-2; 7 bases agree with TRBD1. The trim removed 3 bases at V and 6 bases at J, leaving 7 bases unmatched. CDR3 length: 13 amino acids. The germline gives CDR1 GTSNPN, CDR2 SVGIG (reference sequence). The CDR3 DNA reads as TGTGCCTGGAGCCCGGGACAGTCTAATGGCTACACCTTC. This sequence encodes CAWSPGQSNGYTF. The complete variable domain, with remaining parts taken from reference TRBV30 and TRBJ1-2, reads SQTIHQWPATLVQPVGSPLSLECTVEGTSNPNLYWYRQAAGRGLQLLFYSVGIGQISSEVPQNLSASRPQDRQFILSSKKLLLSDSGFYLCAWSPGQSNGYTFGSGTRLTVV.

V is TRBV2 and J is TRBJ1-1; TRBD1 might be the D (5 bases). The germline CDR1 and CDR2 sequences are SNHLY and FYNNEI. The CDR3 contains 14 residues. V gave up 3 bases and J gave up 3 bases, with 11 bases separating them. In nucleotides, the CDR3 is TGTGCCAGCAGTGAGCAGGGTAGAGACACTGAAGCTTTCTTT. Translated: CASSEQGRDTEAFF.

The chain uses TRBV29-1 and TRBJ2-1; TRBD2 aligns across 11 bases. Trimming at V came to 0 bases and at J to 4 bases, leaving 5 bases not matched to a gene. The CDR3 runs to 16 residues. The germline V gene has CDR1 SQVTM and CDR2 ANQGSEA. The CDR3 coding sequence is TGCAGCGTTGAAGATCCGGGACTAGCGGTTTACAATGAGCAGTTCTTC. Its translation: CSVEDPGLAVYNEQFF.

The chain is built from TRBV5-5 and TRBJ1-5, with D possibly TRBD1 on 5 matching bases. Germline loops: CDR1 SGHKS, CDR2 YYEKEE (reference sequence). The germline V and J ends were trimmed by 4 bases and 1 base, with 21 bases remaining between them. This CDR3 region has 18 residues. This chain's CDR3 is CASSRDSGILRSNQPQHF. In DNA, the CDR3 is TGTGCCAGCAGCCGGGACTCCGGGATCCTCCGAAGCAATCAGCCCCAGCATTTT. The whole variable domain, remainder taken from reference TRBV5-5 and TRBJ1-5, is DAGVTQSPTHLIKTRGQQVTLRCSPISGHKSVSWYQQVLGQGPQFIFQYYEKEERGRGNFPDRFSARQFPNYSSELNVNALLLGDSALYLCASSRDSGILRSNQPQHFGDGTRLSIL.